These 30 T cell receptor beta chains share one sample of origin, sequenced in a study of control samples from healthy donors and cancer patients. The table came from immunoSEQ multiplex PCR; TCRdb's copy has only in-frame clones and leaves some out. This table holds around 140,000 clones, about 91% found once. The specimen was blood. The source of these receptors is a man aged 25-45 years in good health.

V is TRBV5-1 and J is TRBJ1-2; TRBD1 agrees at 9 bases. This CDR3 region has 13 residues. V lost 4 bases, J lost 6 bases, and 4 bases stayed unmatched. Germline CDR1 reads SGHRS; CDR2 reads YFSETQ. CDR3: CASSRTGGDGYTF. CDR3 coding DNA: TGCGCCAGCAGCCGCACAGGGGGCGATGGCTACACCTTC.

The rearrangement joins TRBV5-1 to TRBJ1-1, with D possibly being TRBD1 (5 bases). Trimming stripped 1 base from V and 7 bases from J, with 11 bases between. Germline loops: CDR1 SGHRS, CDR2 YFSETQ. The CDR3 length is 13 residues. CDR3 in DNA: TGCGCCAGCAGCTTGCGAGGGCAGGGTGAAGCTTTCTTT. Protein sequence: CASSLRGQGEAFF.

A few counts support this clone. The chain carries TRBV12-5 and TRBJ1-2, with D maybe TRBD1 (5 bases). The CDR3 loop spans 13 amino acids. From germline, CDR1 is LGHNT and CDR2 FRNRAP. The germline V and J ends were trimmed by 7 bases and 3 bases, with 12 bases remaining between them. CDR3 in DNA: TGTGCTAGTGCTCCCGGGGGACACTATGGCTACACCTTC. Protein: CASAPGGHYGYTF.

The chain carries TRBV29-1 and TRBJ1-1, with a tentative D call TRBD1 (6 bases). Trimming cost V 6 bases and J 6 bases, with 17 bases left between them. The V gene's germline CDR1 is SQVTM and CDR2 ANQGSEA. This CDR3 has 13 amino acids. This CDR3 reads CSVAWGGLAEAFF. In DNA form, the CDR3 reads TGCAGCGTCGCCTGGGGGGGGCTCGCTGAAGCTTTCTTT.

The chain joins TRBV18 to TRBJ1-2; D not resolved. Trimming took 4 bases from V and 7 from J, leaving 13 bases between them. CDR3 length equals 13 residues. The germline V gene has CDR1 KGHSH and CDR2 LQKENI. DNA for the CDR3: TGTGCCAGCTCACAAGATCGCACTAGTGGCTACACCTTC. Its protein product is CASSQDRTSGYTF. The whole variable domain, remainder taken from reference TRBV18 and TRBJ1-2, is NAGVMQNPRHLVRRRGQEARLRCSPMKGHSHVYWYRQLPEEGLKFMVYLQKENIIDESGMPKERFSAEFPKEGPSILRIQQVVRGDSAAYFCASSQDRTSGYTFGSGTRLTVV.

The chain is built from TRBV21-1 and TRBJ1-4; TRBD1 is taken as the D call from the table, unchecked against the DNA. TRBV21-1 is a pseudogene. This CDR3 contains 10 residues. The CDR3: CASSPRDIRF. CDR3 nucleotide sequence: TGTGCCAGCAGCCCCCGGGACATCCGATTT.

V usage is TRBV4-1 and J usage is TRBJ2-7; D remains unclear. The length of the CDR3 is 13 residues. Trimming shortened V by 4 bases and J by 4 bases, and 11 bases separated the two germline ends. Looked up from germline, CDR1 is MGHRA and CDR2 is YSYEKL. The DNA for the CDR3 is TGCGCCAGCAGCCCCCAAGGCGGTTACGAGCAGTACTTC. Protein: CASSPQGGYEQYF.

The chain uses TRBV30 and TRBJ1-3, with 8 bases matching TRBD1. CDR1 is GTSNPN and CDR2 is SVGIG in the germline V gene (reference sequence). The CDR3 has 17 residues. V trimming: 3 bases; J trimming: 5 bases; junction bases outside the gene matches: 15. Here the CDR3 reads CAWRGVRQGTLRNTIYF. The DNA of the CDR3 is TGTGCCTGGAGAGGGGTAAGACAGGGGACCCTCAGAAACACCATATATTTT.

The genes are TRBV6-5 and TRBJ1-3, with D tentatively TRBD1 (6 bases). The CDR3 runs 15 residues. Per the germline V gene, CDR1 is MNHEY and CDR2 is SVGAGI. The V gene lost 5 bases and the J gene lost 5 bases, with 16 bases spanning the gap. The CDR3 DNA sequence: TGTGCCAGCAGTCACAACAGGGAACTGCGAAACACCATATATTTT. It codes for CASSHNRELRNTIYF.

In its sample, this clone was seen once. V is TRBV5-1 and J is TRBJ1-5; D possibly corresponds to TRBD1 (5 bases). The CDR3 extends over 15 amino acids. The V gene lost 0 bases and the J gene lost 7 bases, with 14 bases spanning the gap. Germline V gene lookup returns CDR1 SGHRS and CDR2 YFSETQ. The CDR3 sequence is CASSLAGAGGQPQHF. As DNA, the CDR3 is TGCGCCAGCAGCTTGGCCGGGGCAGGAGGACAGCCCCAGCATTTT.

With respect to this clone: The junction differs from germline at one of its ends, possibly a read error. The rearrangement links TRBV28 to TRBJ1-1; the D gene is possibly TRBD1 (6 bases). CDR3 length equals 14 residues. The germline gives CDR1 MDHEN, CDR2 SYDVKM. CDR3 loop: CASSGRTANSEAFF. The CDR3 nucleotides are TGTGCCAGCAGTGGACGGACAGCTAACAGTGAAGCTTTCTTT.

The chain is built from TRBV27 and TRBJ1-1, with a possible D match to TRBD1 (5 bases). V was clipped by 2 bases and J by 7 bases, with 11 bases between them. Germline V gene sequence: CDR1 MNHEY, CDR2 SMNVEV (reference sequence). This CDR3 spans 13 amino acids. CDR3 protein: CASSLQQGGEAFF. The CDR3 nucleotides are TGTGCCAGCAGTTTACAGCAGGGAGGTGAAGCTTTCTTT.

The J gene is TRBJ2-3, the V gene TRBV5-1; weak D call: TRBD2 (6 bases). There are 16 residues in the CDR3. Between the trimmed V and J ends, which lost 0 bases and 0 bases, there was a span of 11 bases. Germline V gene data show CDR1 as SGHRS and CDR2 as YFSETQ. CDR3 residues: CASSLVLGGSTDTQYF. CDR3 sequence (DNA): TGCGCCAGCAGCTTGGTTCTCGGGGGAAGCACAGATACGCAGTATTTT.

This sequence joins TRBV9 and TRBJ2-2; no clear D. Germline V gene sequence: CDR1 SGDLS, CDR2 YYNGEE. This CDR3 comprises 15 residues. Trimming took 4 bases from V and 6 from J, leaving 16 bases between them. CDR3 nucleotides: TGTGCCAGCAGCAAAGGACGAAGGAGTTCCGGGGAGCTGTTTTTT. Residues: CASSKGRRSSGELFF.

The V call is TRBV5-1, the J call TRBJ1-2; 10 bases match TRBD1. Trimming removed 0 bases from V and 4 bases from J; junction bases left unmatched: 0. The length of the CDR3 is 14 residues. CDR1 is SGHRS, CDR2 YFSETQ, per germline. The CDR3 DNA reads TGCGCCAGCAGCTTGGGACAGGGGGCCTATGGCTACACCTTC. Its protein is CASSLGQGAYGYTF.

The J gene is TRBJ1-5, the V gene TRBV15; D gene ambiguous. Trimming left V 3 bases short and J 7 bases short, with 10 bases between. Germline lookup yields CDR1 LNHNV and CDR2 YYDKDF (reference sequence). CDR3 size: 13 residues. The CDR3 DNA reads TGTGCCACCAGCAGTTTATCGGTACAGCCCCAGCATTTT. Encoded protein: CATSSLSVQPQHF.

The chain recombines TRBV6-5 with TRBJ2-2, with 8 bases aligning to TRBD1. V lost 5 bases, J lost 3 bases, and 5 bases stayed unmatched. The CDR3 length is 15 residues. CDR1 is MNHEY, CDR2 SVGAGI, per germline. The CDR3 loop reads CASSHTGGYTGELFF. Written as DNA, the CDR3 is TGTGCCAGCAGTCACACAGGGGGGTACACCGGGGAGCTGTTTTTT.

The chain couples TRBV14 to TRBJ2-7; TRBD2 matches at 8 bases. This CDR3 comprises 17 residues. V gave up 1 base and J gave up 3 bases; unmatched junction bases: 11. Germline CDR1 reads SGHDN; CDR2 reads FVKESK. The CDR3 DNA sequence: TGTGCCAGCAGCCAAGCCATCTCGCGGGGGGCCAGCTACGAGCAGTACTTC. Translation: CASSQAISRGASYEQYF.

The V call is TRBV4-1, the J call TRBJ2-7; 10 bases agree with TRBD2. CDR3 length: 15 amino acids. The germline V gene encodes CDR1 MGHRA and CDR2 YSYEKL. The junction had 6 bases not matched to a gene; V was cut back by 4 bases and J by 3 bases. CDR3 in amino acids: CASSPLAGDLYEQYF. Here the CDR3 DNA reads TGCGCCAGCAGCCCCCTAGCGGGGGACCTCTACGAGCAGTACTTC.

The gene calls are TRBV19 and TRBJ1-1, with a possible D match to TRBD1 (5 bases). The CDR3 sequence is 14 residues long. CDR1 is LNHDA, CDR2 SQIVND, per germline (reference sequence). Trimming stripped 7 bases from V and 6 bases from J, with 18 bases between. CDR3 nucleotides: TGTGCCAGTAACCCCGGACATACGGGAGCTGAAGCTTTCTTT. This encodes CASNPGHTGAEAFF.

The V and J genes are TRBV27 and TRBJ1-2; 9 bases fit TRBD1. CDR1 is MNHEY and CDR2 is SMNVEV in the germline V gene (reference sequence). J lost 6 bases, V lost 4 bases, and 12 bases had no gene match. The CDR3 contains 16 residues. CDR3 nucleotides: TGTGCCAGCAGTTCCACAAATCTCGGGACAGGGCATGGCTACACCTTC. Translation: CASSSTNLGTGHGYTF.

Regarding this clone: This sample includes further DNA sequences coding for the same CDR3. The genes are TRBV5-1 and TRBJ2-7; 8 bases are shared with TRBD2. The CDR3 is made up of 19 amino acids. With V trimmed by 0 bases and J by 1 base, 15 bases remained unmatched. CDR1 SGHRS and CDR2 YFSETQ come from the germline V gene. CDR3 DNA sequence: TGCGCCAGCAGCTTGGAACGTGGTCGGGGGGGCGGTAGGTCCTACGAGCAGTACTTC. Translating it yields CASSLERGRGGGRSYEQYF.

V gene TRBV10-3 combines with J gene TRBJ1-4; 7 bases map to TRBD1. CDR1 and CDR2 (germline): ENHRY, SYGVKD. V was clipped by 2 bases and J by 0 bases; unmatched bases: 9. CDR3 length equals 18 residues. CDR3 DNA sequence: TGTGCCATCAGTGAGAGGAGACAGGGTGGACCAACTAATGAAAAACTGTTTTTT. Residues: CAISERRQGGPTNEKLFF.

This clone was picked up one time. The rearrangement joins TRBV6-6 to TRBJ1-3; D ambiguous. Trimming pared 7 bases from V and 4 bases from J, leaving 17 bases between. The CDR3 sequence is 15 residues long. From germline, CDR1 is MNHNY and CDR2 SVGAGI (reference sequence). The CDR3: CASIPSGRTGNTIYF. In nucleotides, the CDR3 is TGTGCCAGCATCCCCTCGGGGAGAACAGGAAACACCATATATTTT.

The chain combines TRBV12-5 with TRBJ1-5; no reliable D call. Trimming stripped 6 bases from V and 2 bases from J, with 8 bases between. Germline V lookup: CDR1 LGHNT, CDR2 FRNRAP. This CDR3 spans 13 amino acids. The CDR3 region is CASGDGGNQPQHF. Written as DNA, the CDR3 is TGTGCTAGTGGGGATGGCGGCAATCAGCCCCAGCATTTT.

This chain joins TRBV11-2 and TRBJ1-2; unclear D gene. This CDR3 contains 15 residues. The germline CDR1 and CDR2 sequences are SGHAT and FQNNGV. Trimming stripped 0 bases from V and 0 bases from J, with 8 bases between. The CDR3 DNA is TGTGCCAGCAGCTTAGATCTGGGATCTAACTATGGCTACACCTTC. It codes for CASSLDLGSNYGYTF.

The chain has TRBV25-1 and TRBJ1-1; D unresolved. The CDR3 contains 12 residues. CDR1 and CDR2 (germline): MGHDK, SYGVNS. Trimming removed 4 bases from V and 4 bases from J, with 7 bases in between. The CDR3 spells CASSVKGTEAFF. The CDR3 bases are TGTGCCAGCAGTGTTAAGGGCACTGAAGCTTTCTTT.

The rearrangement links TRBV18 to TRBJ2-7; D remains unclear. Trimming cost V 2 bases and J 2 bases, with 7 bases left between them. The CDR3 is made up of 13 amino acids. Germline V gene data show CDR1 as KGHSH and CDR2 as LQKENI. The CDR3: CASSPANTYEQYF. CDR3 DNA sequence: TGTGCCAGCTCACCAGCCAATACCTACGAGCAGTACTTC.

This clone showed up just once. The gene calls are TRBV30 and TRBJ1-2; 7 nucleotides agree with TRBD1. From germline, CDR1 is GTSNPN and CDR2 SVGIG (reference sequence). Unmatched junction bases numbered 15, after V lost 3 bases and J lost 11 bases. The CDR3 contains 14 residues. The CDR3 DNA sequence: TGTGCCTGGAGCCCTTCCAGGGACAGTAGACGATACACCTTC. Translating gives CAWSPSRDSRRYTF.

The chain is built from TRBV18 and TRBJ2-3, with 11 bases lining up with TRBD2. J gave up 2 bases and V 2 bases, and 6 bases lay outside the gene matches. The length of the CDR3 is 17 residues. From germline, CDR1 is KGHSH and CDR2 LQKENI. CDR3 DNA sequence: TGTGCCAGCTCACCATACTCTAGCGGGGGGAACACAGATACGCAGTATTTT. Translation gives CASSPYSSGGNTDTQYF.